The 13 T cell receptor beta chains given below trace back to one sample, sequenced in a study of blood T cell repertoires in COVID-19. The protocol was immunoSEQ multiplex PCR, while the TCRdb copy is restricted to in-frame clones and leaves out a portion. The sample holds about 140,000 clones; about 87% are singletons and the top ten take approximately 11%. The sequenced sample consisted of PBMCs or T cells enriched from blood (not recorded which). These receptors were obtained from a man aged 55 to 70 who had recovered from COVID-19.

The CDR3 loop reads CASSLDRNYGYTF. The CDR3 DNA follows: TGCGCCAGCAGCTTGGACAGGAACTATGGCTACACCTTC. The chain couples TRBV5-1 to TRBJ1-2; TRBD1 might be the D (5 bases). V was shortened by 0 bases and J by 2 bases, with 5 bases between the two germline ends. The germline gives CDR1 SGHRS, CDR2 YFSETQ. CDR3 length equals 13 residues.

This rearrangement joins TRBV30 to TRBJ2-7; 9 nucleotides match TRBD2. This CDR3 comprises 14 residues. With 5 bases clipped from V and 2 bases from J, the junction kept 7 bases outside the gene matches. Germline V gives CDR1 GTSNPN, CDR2 SVGIG (reference sequence). The CDR3 is CAWSERGDTYEQYF. In nucleotides, the CDR3 is TGTGCCTGGTCGGAGCGGGGGGACACCTACGAGCAGTACTTC.

This sequence joins TRBV19 and TRBJ1-4; no reliable D call. This CDR3 contains 14 residues. Germline-derived CDR1 and CDR2 are LNHDA and SQIVND (reference sequence). V lost 3 bases to trimming and J lost 8 bases, with 13 bases between them. CDR3 region: CASSIRRAREKLFF. The CDR3 nucleotides are TGTGCCAGTAGTATCCGGAGGGCCCGGGAAAAACTGTTTTTT. Full variable domain (remainder filled in from reference TRBV19 and TRBJ1-4): DGGITQSPKYLFRKEGQNVTLSCEQNLNHDAMYWYRQDPGQGLRLIYYSQIVNDFQKGDIAEGYSVSREKKESFPLTVTSAQKNPTAFYLCASSIRRAREKLFFGSGTQLSVL.

The chain has TRBV30 and TRBJ2-7; D is possibly TRBD2 (6 bases). Trimming cost V 0 bases and J 3 bases, with 15 bases left between them. CDR3 length: 15 residues. CDR1 is GTSNPN, CDR2 SVGIG, per germline (reference sequence). The CDR3 coding sequence is TGTGCCTGGAGTGTAGCTTCGGGACTTCACTACGAGCAGTACTTC. Its translation: CAWSVASGLHYEQYF.

This chain uses TRBV10-2 with TRBJ1-5; unclear D gene. Looked up from germline, CDR1 is WSHSY and CDR2 is SAAADI. The CDR3 has 14 amino acids. V shed 5 bases and J shed 0 bases, with 8 bases lying between them. The CDR3 DNA sequence: TGCGCCAGCAGTAGAACTGATAGCAATCAGCCCCAGCATTTT. Its protein product is CASSRTDSNQPQHF.

This clone came up once. This chain connects TRBV24-1 to TRBJ2-1, with TRBD2 matching over 7 bases. After removal of 3 bases from V and 8 bases from J, the junction contained 9 bases not matched to a gene. This CDR3 comprises 15 residues. Germline V CDR1 and CDR2: KGHDR, SFDVKD. CDR3 sequence (DNA): TGTGCCACCAGTGATCGGGGCGGGAGTAGTCATGAGCAGTTCTTC. This codes for CATSDRGGSSHEQFF.

The V and J genes are TRBV28 and TRBJ2-7, with 9 nucleotides matching TRBD2. J lost 3 bases, V lost 5 bases, and 14 bases had no gene match. CDR1 and CDR2 from the germline V gene are MDHEN and SYDVKM. This CDR3 is 17 amino acids long. In DNA form, the CDR3 reads TGTGCCAGCAGTGGAAACCTAATGGGACTAGCCAACTACGAGCAGTACTTC. It yields the protein CASSGNLMGLANYEQYF.

This clone was picked up one time. CDR3 residues: CASRLDSASPLHF. CDR3 nucleotides: TGTGCCAGCAGATTAGACAGCGCTTCACCCCTCCACTTT. This chain uses TRBV5-4 with TRBJ1-6; TRBD1 is a possible D gene (5 bases). The CDR3 is 13 residues long. Trimming cost V 5 bases and J 9 bases, with 12 bases left between them. CDR1 and CDR2 (germline): SGHNT, YYREEE (reference sequence).

This clone occurred a few times. The chain uses TRBV5-1 and TRBJ1-4, with 9 nucleotides matching TRBD1. Germline trimming cut 4 bases from V and 7 bases from J; bases unmatched to any gene: 5. This CDR3 contains 14 residues. CDR1 SGHRS and CDR2 YFSETQ come from the germline V gene. As DNA, the CDR3 is TGCGCCAGCAGCGTCGGGACAGGGTTTGAAAAACTGTTTTTT. Residues: CASSVGTGFEKLFF.

This clone was counted only a few times. V gene TRBV28 combines with J gene TRBJ2-1; 7 bases match TRBD2. The CDR3 covers 13 residues. From germline, CDR1 is MDHEN and CDR2 SYDVKM. J was trimmed by 9 bases and V by 5 bases; bases with no gene match: 7. CDR3 loop: CASSLTSEGEQFF. The DNA for the CDR3 is TGTGCCAGCAGTCTAACTAGCGAGGGTGAGCAGTTCTTC.

This clone was recorded once. The chain is built from TRBV29-1 and TRBJ1-1; D is uncertain. Per germline, CDR1 SQVTM and CDR2 ANQGSEA. The CDR3 totals 11 residues. Trimming shortened V by 4 bases and J by 4 bases, and 7 bases separated the two germline ends. The CDR3 DNA reads TGCAGCGTTGCCGCCAGCACTGAAGCTTTCTTT. Its translation is CSVAASTEAFF.

This chain connects TRBV11-2 to TRBJ1-2; D is perhaps TRBD1 (6 bases). Germline V lookup: CDR1 SGHAT, CDR2 FQNNGV. CDR3 length: 15 amino acids. V lost 5 bases and J lost 7, with 20 bases in between. The CDR3 bases are TGTGCCAGCAGCCTGAAGGGGGATGCCCTTCGTGGCTACACCTTC. Protein: CASSLKGDALRGYTF.

With respect to this clone: Different DNA sequences within this sample yield the same CDR3. The chain couples TRBV19 to TRBJ1-3; D gene uncertain. The V gene's germline CDR1 is LNHDA and CDR2 SQIVND (reference sequence). The CDR3 totals 13 residues. Trimming removed 4 bases from V and 0 bases from J, with 4 bases in between. The CDR3 nucleotides are TGTGCCAGTAGTACAGTCTCTGGAAACACCATATATTTT. Amino acids: CASSTVSGNTIYF.